The 6 T cell receptor beta chains below all came from one sample that was sequenced in a study of regulatory T cells in long-lasting Graves disease. Researchers made TCR beta libraries by using iRepertoire HTBI primers and running Arm-PCR on CDR3 regions. TCRdb ran MiXCR on the multiplex PCR reads and lists one entry per CDR3 protein. The table has fewer than 550,000 distinct CDR3 sequences, 20% to 25% seen once. Noted time point: persistent/refractory GD, antithyroid drugs over 5 years with positive TRAb. PBMC RNA was the source of the TCR library. This material consisted of peripheral blood mononuclear cells (PBMCs), taken when the disease was refractory, from a patient treated with antithyroid drugs. Receptors originate from a female donor with Graves disease.

This clonotype has a handful of counts. The chain carries TRBV3-1 and TRBJ1-5; D unclear. CDR1 LGHDT and CDR2 YNNKEL come from the germline V gene (reference sequence). V lost 4 bases, J lost 4 bases, and 14 bases lay in between. This CDR3 has 15 amino acids. The CDR3 DNA is TGTGCCAGCAGCCCCCTGCCAGGAGAGAATCAGCCCCAGCATTTT. Translation gives CASSPLPGENQPQHF.

The rearrangement uses TRBV5-1 and TRBJ2-2; D not resolved. The CDR3 sequence is 15 residues long. In germline, CDR1 is SGHRS, CDR2 YFSETQ. V was shortened by 0 bases and J by 0 bases, with 6 bases between the two germline ends. The CDR3 loop is CASSLDRTNTGELFF. The CDR3 coding sequence is TGCGCCAGCAGCTTGGACAGAACGAACACCGGGGAGCTGTTTTTT.

This clonotype was counted only a few times. The chain couples TRBV9 to TRBJ1-2; a weak D match, TRBD1 (6 bases). The CDR3 totals 16 residues. With 0 bases removed from V and 4 bases from J, the gap between germline ends came to 16 bases. The germline V gene has CDR1 SGDLS and CDR2 YYNGEE. CDR3 DNA: TGTGCCAGCAGCGTAGGATCAGGGGCGCAGAGCTATGGCTACACCTTC. Amino acids: CASSVGSGAQSYGYTF. The full variable domain, completed using reference TRBV9 and TRBJ1-2, is DSGVTQTPKHLITATGQRVTLRCSPRSGDLSVYWYQQSLDQGLQFLIQYYNGEERAKGNILERFSAQQFPDLHSELNLSSLELGDSALYFCASSVGSGAQSYGYTFGSGTRLTVV.

This chain connects TRBV30 to TRBJ2-5, with D perhaps matching TRBD1 or TRBD2 (5 bases each). The CDR3 is 14 residues long. V was shortened by 0 bases and J by 7 bases, with 15 bases between the two germline ends. Per the germline V gene, CDR1 is GTSNPN and CDR2 is SVGIG (reference sequence). The CDR3 protein is CAWSVRSGLGTQYF. Here the CDR3 DNA reads TGTGCCTGGAGTGTGCGCTCGGGGCTGGGGACCCAGTACTTC.

The sample holds a few counts of this clonotype. The chain links TRBV6-1 to TRBJ1-2; no reliable D call. The CDR3 has 10 amino acids. In germline, CDR1 is MNHNS, CDR2 SASEGT. V lost 6 bases and J lost 7, with 6 bases in between. The CDR3 region is CASSLTGYTF. The CDR3 DNA is TGTGCCAGCAGCTTAACTGGCTACACCTTC.

The rearrangement uses TRBV5-1 and TRBJ1-5; 9 bases map to TRBD1. Germline assignment: CDR1 SGHRS and CDR2 YFSETQ. The V and J ends lost 0 bases and 7 bases, in that order; junction bases with no gene match: 11. The CDR3 length is 17 residues. CDR3 nucleotide sequence: TGCGCCAGCAGCTTGGGGACAGGGGACTCCTCCAGACAGCCCCAGCATTTT. This gives the protein CASSLGTGDSSRQPQHF.